Below are 2 T cell receptor beta chains sequenced from a single sample in a study of blood T cells in healthy people across ages. Combining a sample-barcoded 5' primer with a J-beta primer mix, a second PCR ran for about 7 to 12 cycles. TCRdb fed the 5' RACE reads into MiXCR, producing one record per CDR3 protein. The sample comprises around 800,000 distinct CDR3 sequences, around 45% of which are singletons, and 18% rests with the top ten. The sample consisted of blood. Receptors were obtained from an elderly man in good health.

Notes on this clonotype: Likely a read error: the CDR3 ends without its conserved phenylalanine or tryptophan. This CDR3 is CASSPVAYEQYS. Written as DNA, the CDR3 is TGTGCCAGCAGTCCGGTAGCCTACGAGCAGTACTCC. V is TRBV12-3 or TRBV12-4 and J is TRBJ2-7; D is undetermined. V was shortened by 5 bases and J by 2 bases, with 7 bases between the two germline ends. CDR3 length equals 12 residues.

In regard to this clonotype: It may be a read error: a sequence one base away is much more abundant. This rearrangement joins TRBV7-2 to TRBJ2-7; D gene uncertain. The end of the DNA is better explained by TRBJ2-5, so the J call may be wrong. The CDR3 consists of 14 residues. CDR1 and CDR2 from the germline V gene are SGHTA and FQGNSA. DNA of the CDR3: TGTGCCCGCAGCTTAAATTCCGGGCTGGAGACCCAGTACTTC. Translating it yields CARSLNSGLETQYF.